The 29 T cell receptor beta chains below all came from one sample that was sequenced in a study of T cell repertoires in cytomegalovirus infection. These receptors' targets are unknown. Using its own MiXCR run on the reads, TCRdb lists one record per CDR3 protein. The data contain 900,000 to 950,000 distinct CDR3 sequences, approximately 32% of them singletons. The sample here was cultured CD8+ T cells from PBMCs, taken from culture after CMV antigen stimulation. These receptors were collected from a human donor in good health (CMV status not recorded). Some clones in this sample may be carry-over from other donors' samples.

This clonotype appeared a few times. The rearrangement uses TRBV12-3 or TRBV12-4 and TRBJ1-2, with D perhaps TRBD1 (6 bases). The CDR3 is 12 residues long. Trimming took off 8 bases at V and 6 bases at J, with 13 bases between the two ends. For the CDR3, the DNA is TGTGCCAGCCTGCGGGGGCTGGATGGCTACACCTTC. Translating it yields CASLRGLDGYTF.

Ten or more counts support this clonotype. The chain couples TRBV7-9 to TRBJ2-7, with 11 bases identical to TRBD2. The V segment lost 4 bases and the J segment 5 bases; nucleotides outside the gene matches: 16. CDR3 length: 18 residues. The V gene's germline CDR1 is SEHNR and CDR2 FQNEAQ (reference sequence). This chain's CDR3 is CASSYGLAGDPRWNEQYV. CDR3 DNA: TGTGCCAGCAGCTACGGACTAGCGGGCGACCCCCGTTGGAACGAGCAGTACGTC.

This chain uses TRBV5-1 with TRBJ1-3; D perhaps matches TRBD1 (6 bases). This CDR3 is 16 amino acids long. V was clipped by 4 bases and J by 1 base, with 15 bases between them. Germline assignment: CDR1 SGHRS and CDR2 YFSETQ. As DNA, the CDR3 is TGCGCCAGCAGCCTGGGGGGCCCGGAATCTGGAAACACCATATATTTT. It specifies CASSLGGPESGNTIYF.

V and J are TRBV4-3 and TRBJ1-2; TRBD1 matches 7 bases. Germline values: CDR1 LGHNA, CDR2 YSLEER. J gave up 4 bases and V 0 bases, and 17 bases lay outside the gene matches. The CDR3 is 19 amino acids. CDR3 DNA sequence: TGCGCCAGCAGCCAAGATCCTCCAGGGGGTTCACCGATAGTCTATGGCTACACCTTC. Translation gives CASSQDPPGGSPIVYGYTF.

The sample holds a few counts of this clonotype. For the CDR3, the DNA is TGCAGTGCCAACGACCGGGGGGGACAGGGGCTCCACGAGCAGTACTTC. It codes for CSANDRGGQGLHEQYF. This sequence joins TRBV20-1 and TRBJ2-7; 10 nucleotides agree with TRBD1. The CDR3 spans 16 residues. The germline V gene encodes CDR1 DFQATT and CDR2 SNEGSKA (reference sequence). Trimming removed 6 bases from V and 5 bases from J; junction bases left unmatched: 16.

This clonotype was seen at least ten times. The V and J genes are TRBV5-1 and TRBJ2-3; 10 bases align to TRBD1. With V trimmed by 3 bases and J by 4 bases, 17 bases remained unmatched. This CDR3 comprises 19 residues. The germline gives CDR1 SGHRS, CDR2 YFSETQ. The CDR3 protein is CASSSLWTGGPAGADTQYF. The CDR3 coding sequence is TGCGCCAGCAGCTCGTTATGGACAGGGGGTCCAGCCGGCGCAGATACGCAGTATTTT.

The CDR3: CASSYGGDELFF. The DNA of the CDR3 is TGTGCCAGCAGTTACGGGGGTGATGAACTGTTTTTT. J is TRBJ1-4 and V is TRBV6-5; a weak D match, TRBD1 (5 bases). Germline V gene sequence: CDR1 MNHEY, CDR2 SVGAGI. This CDR3 is 12 amino acids long. Trimming took 2 bases from V and 12 from J, leaving 10 bases between them.

This clonotype was observed a few times. This chain joins TRBV7-9 and TRBJ2-5, with TRBD2 matching over 14 bases. The germline CDR1 and CDR2 sequences are SEHNR and FQNEAQ (reference sequence). J was trimmed by 2 bases and V by 5 bases; bases with no gene match: 7. This CDR3 is built from 17 residues. CDR3 DNA sequence: TGTGCCAGCAGCCCGCCGGGACTAGCGGGGGTACAAGAGACCCAGTACTTC. Translated, it gives CASSPPGLAGVQETQYF.

The chain combines TRBV28 with TRBJ1-3; tentatively, D is TRBD1 (6 bases). V lost 5 bases, J lost 3 bases, and 17 bases lay in between. This CDR3 comprises 16 residues. The germline CDR1 and CDR2 sequences are MDHEN and SYDVKM. This CDR3 is CASSADDRRYGNTIYF. CDR3 nucleotide sequence: TGTGCCAGCAGTGCCGATGACAGGCGATATGGAAACACCATATATTTT. Variable domain in full (rest from reference TRBV28 and TRBJ1-3): DVKVTQSSRYLVKRTGEKVFLECVQDMDHENMFWYRQDPGLGLRLIYFSYDVKMKEKGDIPEGYSVSREKKERFSLILESASTNQTSMYLCASSADDRRYGNTIYFGEGSWLTVV.

The chain joins TRBV6-8 to TRBJ2-2; D not certain. The CDR3 is 14 residues long. CDR1 and CDR2 from the germline V gene are MNHGY and SAAAGT. V lost 6 bases, J lost 4 bases, and 12 bases lay in between. The CDR3 region is CASRPKVPTGELFF. The CDR3 nucleotides are TGTGCCAGCAGACCAAAAGTGCCCACCGGGGAGCTGTTTTTT.

This clonotype was seen more than once but under ten times. V is TRBV7-6 and J is TRBJ2-2; 10 positions agree with TRBD1. Trimming removed 4 bases from V and 2 bases from J; junction bases left unmatched: 7. In germline, CDR1 is SGHVS, CDR2 FNYEAQ. This CDR3 is 17 amino acids long. CDR3 DNA: TGTGCCAGCAGCTCCCTGTGGGACAGGGGAAACACCGGGGAGCTGTTTTTT. Residues: CASSSLWDRGNTGELFF.

The chain combines TRBV7-2 with TRBJ1-3; possible D gene TRBD1, 5 bases. V lost 2 bases to trimming and J lost 4 bases, with 21 bases between them. CDR1 is SGHTA and CDR2 is FQGNSA in the germline V gene. This CDR3 spans 18 amino acids. The CDR3 reads CASSLFTRGGGNGNTIYF. The CDR3 nucleotides read TGTGCCAGCAGCTTATTCACTCGGGGCGGGGGAAACGGAAACACCATATATTTT.

The chain couples TRBV6-6 to TRBJ2-6; no firm D call. The length of the CDR3 is 12 residues. The germline CDR1 and CDR2 sequences are MNHNY and SVGAGI (reference sequence). DNA of the CDR3: TGTACCGTTTTATCTGGGGCCAACGTCCTGACTTTC. Its protein product is CTVLSGANVLTF.

V usage is TRBV13 and J usage is TRBJ2-2, with D unresolved. The V gene's germline CDR1 is PRHDT and CDR2 FYEKMQ (reference sequence). V was pared by 5 bases and J by 6 bases, with 16 bases between. The CDR3 has 15 amino acids. CDR3 region: CASSQTQLPSGELFF. The CDR3 DNA sequence: TGTGCCAGCAGCCAGACCCAGCTCCCCTCCGGGGAGCTGTTTTTT.

In its sample, this clonotype was seen a few times. The V and J genes are TRBV5-8 and TRBJ2-7, with D perhaps TRBD1 (6 bases). Deletions cut 3 bases from V and 2 bases from J, with 12 bases between. Germline CDR1 is SGHTS and CDR2 is YDEGEE. This CDR3 is 14 amino acids long. The CDR3 DNA sequence: TGTGCCAGCAGCTCTCGGACAGCGCCCTACGAGCAGTACTTC. This encodes CASSSRTAPYEQYF.

This clonotype came up a few times. J is TRBJ1-1 and V is TRBV5-1, with D uncertain. Looked up from germline, CDR1 is SGHRS and CDR2 is YFSETQ. The CDR3 totals 14 residues. V lost 2 bases and J lost 0, with 8 bases in between. The CDR3 DNA is TGCGCCAGCAGCTTTTTGGATCTGAACACTGAAGCTTTCTTT. Protein sequence: CASSFLDLNTEAFF.

The rearrangement uses TRBV7-9 and TRBJ2-7, with D perhaps matching TRBD1 (6 bases). CDR3 length: 14 residues. Germline CDR1 reads SEHNR; CDR2 reads FQNEAQ (reference sequence). V lost 1 base to trimming and J lost 6 bases, with 13 bases between them. For the CDR3, the DNA is TGTGCCAGCAGCTTAGGCAGGGGATTGACCGAGCAGTACGTC. Its translation: CASSLGRGLTEQYV.

V is TRBV6-1 and J is TRBJ1-1; possibly TRBD1 for D (5 bases). Germline CDR1 is MNHNS and CDR2 is SASEGT. Trimming shortened V by 4 bases and J by 1 base, and 10 bases separated the two germline ends. The length of the CDR3 is 14 residues. The CDR3 region is CASSAGTSNTEAFF. The CDR3 bases are TGTGCCAGCAGTGCCGGGACCTCGAACACTGAAGCTTTCTTT.

A single count supports this clonotype. Without the conserved terminal phenylalanine or tryptophan, this CDR3 likely stems from a read error. The chain links TRBV7-3 to TRBJ2-3; tentatively, D is TRBD2 (5 bases). The CDR3 is made up of 14 amino acids. Trimming removed 7 bases from V and 4 bases from J, with 15 bases in between. The germline V gene has CDR1 SGHTA and CDR2 FQGTGA. In DNA, the CDR3 is TGTGCCAGCACCGATAGCTCGGGGTCAGATACGCAGTATTAT. Its translation: CASTDSSGSDTQYY.

Ten or more counts support this clonotype. The V and J genes are TRBV7-8 and TRBJ1-1, with TRBD1 matching 9 bases. CDR3 length equals 17 residues. Germline V gives CDR1 SGHVS, CDR2 FQNEAQ. V gave up 4 bases and J gave up 5 bases; unmatched junction bases: 14. The CDR3 DNA reads TGTGCCAGCAGCTACGTCCCGGGACAGGGAGGACGGACTGAAGCTTTCTTT. Translating gives CASSYVPGQGGRTEAFF.

CDR3 coding DNA: TGTGCCAGCAGCCAGAGGTACAGGGTCTCTGGAAACACCATATATTTT. Amino acids: CASSQRYRVSGNTIYF. J is TRBJ1-3 and V is TRBV6-5; a possible D gene is TRBD1 (6 bases). Germline V gives CDR1 MNHEY, CDR2 SVGAGI. This CDR3 has 16 residues. V lost 6 bases to trimming and J lost 0 bases, with 15 bases between them.

The V and J genes are TRBV19 and TRBJ1-1; D may be TRBD1 (5 bases). Germline V gene sequence: CDR1 LNHDA, CDR2 SQIVND (reference sequence). Deletions cut 3 bases from V and 5 bases from J, with 16 bases between. The CDR3 loop spans 15 amino acids. CDR3 nucleotides: TGTGCCAGTAGTATTCTGCCGCCCGGGGGGACTGAAGCTTTCTTT. The encoded protein is CASSILPPGGTEAFF.

The DNA for the CDR3 is TGTGCCAACAGACGGGGGGAGTTCAATCAGCCCCAGCATTTT. This translates into CANRRGEFNQPQHF. The chain recombines TRBV12-3 or TRBV12-4 with TRBJ1-5, with D maybe TRBD1 (5 bases). The CDR3 is 14 amino acids. Trimming removed 10 bases at V and 3 bases at J, with 16 bases between.

This clonotype occurred a few times. This chain connects TRBV7-9 to TRBJ2-7; 9 bases fit TRBD1. Germline V gene sequence: CDR1 SEHNR, CDR2 FQNEAQ (reference sequence). The CDR3 totals 14 residues. Trimming took 5 bases from V and 4 from J; bases not matched to a gene: 6. Here the CDR3 DNA reads TGTGCCAGCAGCCATAGGGACAGGGCATACGAGCAGTACGTC. Protein product: CASSHRDRAYEQYV.

V is TRBV2 and J is TRBJ1-2; maybe TRBD1 (6 bases). CDR1 is SNHLY and CDR2 is FYNNEI in the germline V gene. The CDR3 runs 11 residues. Trimming took off 4 bases at V and 9 bases at J, with 9 bases between the two ends. The DNA of the CDR3 is TGTGCCAGCAGTGGGACAGAGAGCTACACCTTC. Its protein is CASSGTESYTF.

CDR3 amino acids: CASSYEGIGRDAEAFF. In DNA, the CDR3 is TGTGCCAGCAGTTACGAGGGGATAGGGCGAGACGCTGAAGCTTTCTTT. This chain uses TRBV27 with TRBJ1-1, with a weak D call TRBD1 (5 bases). Trimming took 4 bases from V and 6 from J, leaving 21 bases between them. This CDR3 spans 16 amino acids. The V gene's germline CDR1 is MNHEY and CDR2 SMNVEV (reference sequence).

This sequence joins TRBV20-1 and TRBJ2-2; 7 bases fit TRBD1. V lost 0 bases to trimming and J lost 0 bases; unmatched junction nucleotides: 1. The CDR3 is made up of 15 amino acids. Germline V gene sequence: CDR1 DFQATT, CDR2 SNEGSKA (reference sequence). The CDR3 loop is CSAREGQPNTGELFF. The DNA for the CDR3 is TGCAGTGCTAGAGAGGGACAGCCGAACACCGGGGAGCTGTTTTTT.

V is TRBV10-3 and J is TRBJ1-6; the D gene is possibly TRBD1 (6 bases). With 0 bases removed from V and 6 bases from J, the gap between germline ends came to 9 bases. The germline gives CDR1 ENHRY, CDR2 SYGVKD. The CDR3 covers 15 residues. Here the CDR3 reads CAISESTGTNSPLHF. CDR3 bases: TGTGCCATCAGTGAGTCGACAGGCACTAATTCACCCCTCCACTTT.

This chain links TRBV6-5 with TRBJ2-3; D is perhaps TRBD1 (5 bases). V lost 7 bases to trimming and J lost 1 base, with 15 bases between them. Germline V lookup: CDR1 MNHEY, CDR2 SVGAGI. CDR3 length: 15 amino acids. The CDR3 nucleotides are TGTGCCAGCATTAACAGGCGTTGGGGCACAGATACGCAGTATTTT. It yields the protein CASINRRWGTDTQYF.